The clone carrying this T cell receptor beta chain has just a few counts. Per the original methods: Using reference gene primer amplification, nucleated cell counts were estimated. This table comes from immunoSEQ multiplex PCR, and its TCRdb copy is limited to in-frame clones, with some not included. V and J calls and clone size follow that table, whereas D and trimming were derived from the DNA. The sample yields 120,000 or so clones, over 55% seen once. Trimming removed 2 bases from V and 4 bases from J; junction bases left unmatched: 5. Germline assignment: CDR1 GTSNPN and CDR2 SVGIG (reference sequence). The CDR3 totals 13 residues. The entry originates in a study of blood T cell repertoires in COVID-19. In the study overall: Acute and convalescent COVID-19 specimens originated in the United States, Italy and Spain.

The receptor comes from a woman aged 65 to 85 with acute or convalescent COVID-19. This sequence joins TRBV30 and TRBJ2-7; 7 bases fit TRBD2. The specimen was peripheral blood. CDR3 sequence reads: CAWSLGGSYEQYF. Here the CDR3 DNA reads TGTGCCTGGAGTTTGGGCGGGAGTTACGAGCAGTACTTC.